Listed below are T cell receptor beta chains from one sample, sequenced in a study of blood T cells in healthy people across ages. Each CDR3 protein is one row after TCRdb ran MiXCR on the 5' RACE reads. The data contain about 780,000 distinct CDR3 sequences, roughly 46% of them singletons. Sequenced: blood. All receptors come from an elderly man in good health. Both conserved end residues are part of each CDR3. D genes are given only for firm matches. Not every row has a clone size; where given, it reads once, few, many or a size class.

J gene: TRBJ2-1
D gene: .
clone size: few
V gene: TRBV30
CDR3 protein: CAWDVRGGYNEQFF
CDR3 DNA: TGTGCCTGGGACGTAAGGGGCGGCTACAATGAGCAGTTCTTC

J gene: TRBJ2-7
D gene: TRBD2
clone size: .
V gene: TRBV20-1
CDR3 protein: CSASPLGGGLPSDEQYF
CDR3 DNA: TGCAGTGCTAGCCCCCTCGGGGGGGGATTACCAAGCGACGAGCAGTACTTC

J gene: TRBJ2-7
D gene: .
clone size: .
V gene: TRBV10-3
CDR3 protein: CAISERIGRGFYEQYF
CDR3 DNA: TGTGCCATCAGTGAGCGGATTGGACGGGGATTCTACGAGCAGTACTTC

J gene: TRBJ2-3
D gene: .
clone size: .
V gene: TRBV6-5
CDR3 protein: CASSYSSRELADTQYF
CDR3 DNA: TGTGCTAGCAGTTACTCGAGCCGGGAGCTAGCTGATACGCAGTATTTT

J gene: TRBJ1-2
D gene: .
clone size: .
V gene: TRBV6-6
CDR3 protein: CASSPDPDYGYTF
CDR3 DNA: TGTGCCAGCAGTCCGGACCCGGACTATGGCTACACCTTC

J gene: TRBJ1-1
D gene: .
clone size: .
V gene: TRBV14
CDR3 protein: CASSQGAVGEAFF
CDR3 DNA: TGTGCCAGCAGCCAAGGGGCGGTGGGCGAAGCTTTCTTT

J gene: TRBJ2-7
D gene: .
clone size: few
V gene: TRBV28
CDR3 protein: CASSAYYEQYF
CDR3 DNA: TGTGCCAGCAGTGCGTACTACGAGCAGTACTTC

J gene: TRBJ1-5
D gene: .
clone size: .
V gene: TRBV7-9
CDR3 protein: CASSSDGLRPQHF
CDR3 DNA: TGTGCCAGCAGCTCGGACGGCCTTCGGCCCCAGCATTTT

J gene: TRBJ2-5
D gene: .
clone size: .
V gene: TRBV20-1
CDR3 protein: CSASRSIQETQYF
CDR3 DNA: TGCAGTGCTAGTCGCAGCATCCAAGAGACCCAGTACTTC

J gene: TRBJ2-7
D gene: TRBD2
clone size: .
V gene: TRBV16
CDR3 protein: CASSQSGRVPYEQYF
CDR3 DNA: TGTGCCAGCAGCCAATCGGGGAGGGTCCCCTACGAGCAGTACTTC

J gene: TRBJ2-7
D gene: .
clone size: few
V gene: TRBV29-1
CDR3 protein: CSVRRGPAYEQYF
CDR3 DNA: TGCAGCGTTCGCAGGGGTCCCGCCTACGAGCAGTACTTC

J gene: TRBJ2-3
D gene: .
clone size: many
V gene: TRBV6-5
CDR3 protein: CASNPTQSRGDTQYF
CDR3 DNA: TGTGCCAGCAACCCGACCCAGTCCCGGGGGGATACGCAGTATTTT

J gene: TRBJ2-7
D gene: TRBD1
clone size: .
V gene: TRBV28
CDR3 protein: CASSFLTGETYEQYF
CDR3 DNA: TGTGCCAGCAGTTTTTTGACAGGGGAAACCTACGAGCAGTACTTC

J gene: TRBJ1-2
D gene: .
clone size: .
V gene: TRBV15
CDR3 protein: CATSNGRNYGYTF
CDR3 DNA: TGTGCCACCAGCAATGGCAGAAACTATGGCTACACCTTC

J gene: TRBJ1-6
D gene: TRBD1
clone size: .
V gene: TRBV20-1
CDR3 protein: CSAALGQGALASPLHF
CDR3 DNA: TGCAGTGCTGCACTTGGACAGGGGGCGCTTGCATCACCCCTCCACTTT

J gene: TRBJ2-5
D gene: .
clone size: .
V gene: TRBV29-1
CDR3 protein: CSSYQETQYF
CDR3 DNA: TGCAGCTCCTACCAAGAGACCCAGTACTTC

J gene: TRBJ2-1
D gene: TRBD2
clone size: few
V gene: TRBV5-1
CDR3 protein: CASSLGRGRPSYNEQFF
CDR3 DNA: TGCGCCAGCAGCTTGGGACGCGGGAGGCCCTCCTACAATGAGCAGTTCTTC

J gene: TRBJ2-3
D gene: TRBD2
clone size: .
V gene: TRBV5-1
CDR3 protein: CASSLRLAELTGTQYF
CDR3 DNA: TGCGCCAGCAGCTTGAGACTAGCGGAGCTCACAGGTACGCAGTATTTT